This is a list of T cell receptor beta chains from one sample in a study of radiotherapy plus CTLA-4 blockade in lung cancer. Profiling relied on immunoSEQ multiplex PCR, and the TCRdb table lists in-frame clones only, not all of them. The sample lists about 59,000 clones; roughly 76% were seen once. The specimen was peripheral blood, collected from a patient treated with radiotherapy plus ipilimumab. The receptor set was obtained from a human donor with non-small cell lung cancer whose response to radiotherapy plus ipilimumab could not be evaluated. Each CDR3 is given without its conserved first and last residue.

j_call | v_call | cdr3_aa
TRBJ1-5 | TRBV28 | ASSSLSIGVAQPQH
TRBJ1-5 | TRBV19 | ASSAWGQGNQPQH
TRBJ2-7 | TRBV29-1 | SVASQVRGEQY
TRBJ1-1 | TRBV6-6 | ASSNGQGGPPEAF
TRBJ1-2 | TRBV7-9 | ASSMELFGYT
TRBJ2-5 | TRBV7-2 | ASSFVGRDQETQY
TRBJ2-7 | TRBV6-5 | ASSYDRGGYEQY
TRBJ1-2 | TRBV5-6 | ASSLGSPTGLNGYT
TRBJ2-2 | TRBV11-3 | ASSPDSFGTGELF
TRBJ2-2 | TRBV10-3 | AIRGLAGGSGGELF
TRBJ2-7 | TRBV15 | ATSNWASGRYEQY
TRBJ2-7 | TRBV4-1 | ASSQGRGGPDYEQY
TRBJ2-5 | TRBV7-2 | ASSFPYQETQY
TRBJ1-2 | TRBV6-1 | ASSEKPGQGGYT
TRBJ2-2 | TRBV6-5 | ASSSTTGELF
TRBJ1-1 | TRBV20-1 | SAPFDTEAF
TRBJ2-7 | TRBV7-8 | ASSFRRQGNEQY
TRBJ2-1 | TRBV15 | ATSREIAGSLYNEQF
TRBJ1-2 | TRBV19 | ASSIPGRGGDYGYT
TRBJ1-1 | TRBV11-1 | ASSRDRVPHPAF
TRBJ2-7 | TRBV7-9 | ASSPRLGDREYEQY
TRBJ1-1 | TRBV30 | AWNPGNTEAF
TRBJ2-2 | TRBV6-6 | ASRLFDRTGELF
TRBJ2-5 | TRBV27 | ASRQGPLGTQY
TRBJ1-3 | TRBV7-9 | ASSHWGDRVFGNTIY
TRBJ2-2 | TRBV29-1 | SVLRGAGELF
TRBJ2-1 | TRBV28 | ASSSGLAQNEQF
TRBJ1-5 | TRBV18 | ASSLVTGGVQPQH
TRBJ2-6 | TRBV5-1 | ASSLDTSGGYSGANVLT
TRBJ1-5 | TRBV9 | ASSAASSNQPQH
TRBJ2-2 | TRBV9 | ASSVPLAGGNTGELF
TRBJ1-2 | TRBV7-3 | ASSLAAGSGGYT
TRBJ2-1 | TRBV12-1 | ASSCLRGRGGKNEQF
TRBJ1-2 | TRBV5-4 | ASSSLDINYGYT
TRBJ1-2 | TRBV28 | TTSRSSLALPEYGYT
TRBJ2-7 | TRBV28 | ASSLPADTYEQY
TRBJ2-1 | TRBV4-1 | ASSQVVPHRLAARSYNEQF
TRBJ2-5 | TRBV7-2 | ASSLLPGSKETQY
TRBJ2-3 | TRBV10-3 | AIRGLAGDTQY
TRBJ2-4 | TRBV28 | ASSTPEGIGAKNIQY
TRBJ2-3 | TRBV9 | ASRGASTDTQY
TRBJ1-1 | TRBV4-3 | ASSQEGGGPNTEAF
TRBJ2-3 | TRBV21-1 | ASTKLFILAGGYMDTQY
TRBJ1-5 | TRBV2 | ASSELLGGSQPQH
TRBJ1-1 | TRBV29-1 | SVMGTGVSSEAF
TRBJ2-3 | TRBV28 | ASSGLVEPDTQY